The 8 T cell receptor beta chains in this list originate from one sample, sequenced in a study of CD8+CD57+ T cells in acquired aplastic anemia. Sequenced patients had shown CD8+CD57+ cell expansion by flow cytometry. Template material for TCR beta VDJ and CDR3 profiling consisted of genomic DNA. TCRdb analysed the reads with MiXCR anew, one entry per CDR3 protein. The sample includes around 190,000 distinct CDR3 sequences, approximately 48% seen only once; the top ten take 13%. Sequencing was carried out using sorted CD4+, CD8+, or CD8+CD57+ T cells (not recorded which) from PBMCs. The receptors were sampled from a human donor with aplastic anemia.

This rearrangement joins TRBV12-3 or TRBV12-4 to TRBJ2-1; D ambiguous. The V end was cut by 5 bases, the J end by 7 bases, with 9 bases between. The CDR3 is made up of 12 amino acids. DNA of the CDR3: TGTGCCAGCAGTCCTATCATGAATGAGCAGTTCTTC. Translating it yields CASSPIMNEQFF.

About this clonotype: Here the CDR3 omits its conserved ending phenylalanine or tryptophan, so a read error is the likely source. The chain employs TRBV3-1 and TRBJ1-2; 8 bases fit TRBD1. Germline CDR1 and CDR2: LGHDT and YNNKEL (reference sequence). Germline trimming cut 2 bases from V and 7 bases from J; bases unmatched to any gene: 6. The CDR3 is 14 amino acids. The CDR3 sequence is CASSQIQGGGGYTS. CDR3 sequence (DNA): TGTGCCAGCAGCCAAATACAGGGGGGCGGTGGCTACACCTCC.

This clonotype was recorded only once. The V and J genes are TRBV7-9 and TRBJ2-7; D call uncertain. V shed 5 bases and J shed 5 bases, with 10 bases lying between them. Germline V CDR1 and CDR2: SEHNR, FQNEAQ (reference sequence). This CDR3 region has 12 residues. As DNA, the CDR3 is TGTGCCAGCAGCCCTACCCTTGACGAGCAGTACTTC. Translating gives CASSPTLDEQYF.

This clonotype appeared once. This sequence joins TRBV27 and TRBJ2-2; tentatively, D is TRBD2 (5 bases). Germline lookup yields CDR1 MNHEY and CDR2 SMNVEV (reference sequence). V was trimmed by 2 bases and J by 0 bases, leaving 7 bases between them. CDR3 length: 15 amino acids. Here the CDR3 DNA reads TGTGCCAGCAGTTTACGGGGTACGAACACCGGGGAGCTGTTTTTT. This codes for CASSLRGTNTGELFF.

This clonotype was detected ten times or more. V and J are TRBV5-1 and TRBJ1-2; D is undetermined. This CDR3 region has 13 residues. Germline V gene sequence: CDR1 SGHRS, CDR2 YFSETQ. V was pared by 0 bases and J by 8 bases, with 11 bases between. CDR3 coding DNA: TGCGCCAGCAGCTTGGACGGTTCACGGGGCTACACCTTC. Translating gives CASSLDGSRGYTF. Based on the CDR3 plus reference TRBV5-1 and TRBJ1-2, the full variable domain is KAGVTQTPRYLIKTRGQQVTLSCSPISGHRSVSWYQQTPGQGLQFLFEYFSETQRNKGNFPGRFSGRQFSNSRSEMNVSTLELGDSALYLCASSLDGSRGYTFGSGTRLTVV.

This sequence joins TRBV2 and TRBJ2-3, with D possibly matching TRBD1 (6 bases). CDR3 length: 12 amino acids. Germline lookup yields CDR1 SNHLY and CDR2 FYNNEI. The V end lost 8 bases, the J end lost 7 bases, and 13 bases lay between the germline ends. CDR3 protein: CASDVGDNTQYF. The DNA for the CDR3 is TGTGCCAGCGACGTGGGGGACAATACGCAGTATTTT.

This clonotype was picked up one time. The chain joins TRBV25-1 to TRBJ2-3; 9 nucleotides match TRBD2. Germline trimming cut 1 base from V and 6 bases from J; bases unmatched to any gene: 8. The CDR3 covers 16 residues. Germline V CDR1 and CDR2: MGHDK, SYGVNS. CDR3 region: CASSESLAGGTDTQYF. Here the CDR3 DNA reads TGTGCCAGCAGTGAATCCCTTGCGGGGGGGACGGATACGCAGTATTTT.

There are many counts of this clonotype. The chain joins TRBV20-1 to TRBJ1-5, with D unclear. V lost 0 bases to trimming and J lost 4 bases, with 7 bases between them. CDR1 and CDR2 (germline): DFQATT, SNEGSKA (reference sequence). The CDR3 runs 13 residues. The CDR3 spells CSARDLGNQPQHF. The CDR3 DNA reads TGCAGTGCTAGAGACCTGGGGAATCAGCCCCAGCATTTT.